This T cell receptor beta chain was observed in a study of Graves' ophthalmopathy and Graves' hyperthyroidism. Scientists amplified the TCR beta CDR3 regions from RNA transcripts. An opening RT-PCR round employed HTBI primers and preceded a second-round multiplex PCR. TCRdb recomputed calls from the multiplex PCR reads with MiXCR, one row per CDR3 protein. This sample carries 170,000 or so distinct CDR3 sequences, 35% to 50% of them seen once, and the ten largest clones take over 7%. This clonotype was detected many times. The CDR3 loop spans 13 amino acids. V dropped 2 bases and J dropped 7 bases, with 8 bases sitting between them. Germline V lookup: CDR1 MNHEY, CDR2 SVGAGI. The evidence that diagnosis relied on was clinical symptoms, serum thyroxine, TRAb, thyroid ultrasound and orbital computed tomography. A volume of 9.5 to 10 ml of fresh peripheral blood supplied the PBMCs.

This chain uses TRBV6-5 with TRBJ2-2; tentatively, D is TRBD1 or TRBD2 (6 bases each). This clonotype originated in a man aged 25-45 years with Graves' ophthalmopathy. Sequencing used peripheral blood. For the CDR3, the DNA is TGTGCCAGCAGTTACGGGGGGCACGGGGAGCTGTTTTTT. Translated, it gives CASSYGGHGELFF.